The 9 T cell receptor beta chains presented below share a single source sample, sequenced in a study of CXCR3-negative and CXCR3-positive naive CD8 T cells. The TRB cDNA libraries were prepared by 5' RACE with UMI labels. TCRdb reprocessed the 5' RACE reads and reports one entry per CDR3 protein, with no DNA. With around 48,000 distinct CDR3 sequences in the sample, the ten largest clones hold about 15%. Input material: memory CD8+ T cells from blood. The receptors were sampled from a human donor in good health. Some clones in this sample may be carry-over from other donors' samples.

V and J are TRBV6-6 and TRBJ2-2; the TCRdb D gene call, TRBD2, has no DNA to confirm it. This CDR3 region has 19 residues. The V gene's germline CDR1 is MNHNY and CDR2 SVGAGI (reference sequence). The CDR3 spells CASSYPGTSGGKNTGELFF.

V usage is TRBV5-6 and J usage is TRBJ2-4; there is no DNA to check the TCRdb D call of TRBD1. This CDR3 has 14 residues. Germline V gives CDR1 SGHDT, CDR2 YYEEEE. The CDR3 sequence: CASSPRQGKYIQYF.

Judged by frequency, this clonotype is medium-sized. The rearrangement uses TRBV6-2 or TRBV6-3 and TRBJ1-1; TCRdb's D gene call, TRBD1, goes unchecked for lack of DNA. Germline assignment: CDR1 MNHEY and CDR2 SVGEGT. The CDR3 has 13 residues. The CDR3 sequence: CASSFRDNTEAFF.

The V gene is TRBV7-2, the J gene TRBJ1-5; TCRdb picks TRBD1, but there is no DNA to check that call. The CDR3 contains 16 residues. Looked up from germline, CDR1 is SGHTA and CDR2 is FQGNSA. This CDR3 reads CASSFVGGDSNQPQHF.

The chain employs TRBV7-2 and TRBJ2-5; with no DNA, the TCRdb D assignment of TRBD2 cannot be verified. Germline V CDR1 and CDR2: SGHTA, FQGNSA. This CDR3 has 17 amino acids. The CDR3 protein is CASSFSTSGGAEETQYF.

The V and J genes are TRBV4-1 and TRBJ2-5; TCRdb's D call, TRBD2, is unchecked because there is no DNA. Per the germline V gene, CDR1 is MGHRA and CDR2 is YSYEKL. The CDR3 length is 15 residues. CDR3 residues: CASSQDPEGGETQYF.

The rearrangement uses TRBV20-1 and TRBJ2-5; the D gene TCRdb calls, TRBD1, cannot be checked with no DNA. Germline loops: CDR1 DFQATT, CDR2 SNEGSKA (reference sequence). The CDR3 contains 15 residues. The CDR3 spells CSAFPRDRVQETQYF.

The chain employs TRBV7-8 and TRBJ2-7; TCRdb outputs TRBD1, but without DNA this stays unchecked. CDR1 SGHVS and CDR2 FQNEAQ come from the germline V gene. CDR3 length: 14 residues. CDR3 amino acids: CASSSGDRPYEQYF.

The chain combines TRBV4-3 with TRBJ2-7. This CDR3 spans 15 amino acids. Germline V gene lookup returns CDR1 LGHNA and CDR2 YSLEER. The CDR3 is CASSQDLSTSYEQYF.